This note documents a single T cell receptor (beta chain) sequence. What it recognizes is unknown. This entry is derived from a study of T-cell reconstitution after alpha-beta-depleted transplantation in children. Overall study findings and caveats: Expanded graft clones, several hundred of them, were reportedly the source of alpha-beta T cells about two months after transplant.

Researchers prepared the TCRbeta library using unique molecular identifiers, the study reports. Via MiXCR, TCRdb re-called the PCR reads, giving one row per CDR3 protein. The data contain some 350,000 distinct CDR3 sequences, 16% of them singletons. The CDR3 is 17 amino acids. Germline V gene data show CDR1 as SGHAT and CDR2 as FQDESV (reference sequence). J lost 1 base, V lost 4 bases, and 4 bases had no gene match. The chain links TRBV11-1 to TRBJ2-5; 15 bases agree with TRBD2. The specimen comprised PBMCs, mostly from graft donor cells, sampled 360 days after TCRalphabeta/CD19-depleted stem cell transplant. The sequence was obtained from a male patient under 10 years old who had a stem cell transplant for acute lymphoblastic leukemia, so the T cells may come from the graft donor. The CDR3 reads CASSSGTSGRSQETQYF. CDR3 nucleotides: TGTGCCAGCAGCTCCGGGACTAGCGGGAGGTCCCAAGAGACCCAGTACTTC.